Given below is one TCR beta chain in context. The antigen it recognizes is unknown. The sample holds no much larger clone one base away, and base qualities are not on file. This entry belongs to a study of blood T cell repertoires in COVID-19 (dated by TCRdb to about 2020). In terms of the full investigation: Samples covering the acute and convalescent phases of COVID-19 were provided by collaborators in the United States, Italy and Spain. The dataset comprised deeply sampled blood TCRbeta repertoires from subjects exposed to, actively infected with, or recovered from COVID-19. A de-identified subject ID, COVID-19 status, age in years and sex were almost always included in the sample metadata. The repertoires were made available in a free public database intended to serve as a resource for research on the immune response to SARS-CoV-2. Samples came from the ongoing ImmuneRACE study (first 160 participants) plus 1,254 subjects from 6 global collaborators. The prospective study material was composed of cDNA or gDNA derived from T cells, B-cell-depleted T cells, or PBMCs. Where available, HLA class I and class II types were taken from metadata supplied by the sample provider and were not determined by assay-based typing. Beyond this particular receptor, the publication reports: The quantity of clinical and demographic metadata differed by source and by participant and was supplied without curation.

The CDR3 runs 13 amino acids, cysteine and phenylalanine included. This entry keeps only the CDR3 DNA: 39 bases, framed from base 1. CDR1 SQVTM and CDR2 ANQGSEA are derived from the germline V gene. Compared with germline, V lacks 7 bases and J lacks 2 bases; bases without a gene match: 8. TCRbeta CDR3 regions were amplified from genomic DNA using the immunoSEQ Assay, a bias-controlled multiplex PCR. Regarding the original processing steps: Within the assay, amplification of reference gene primers was used to estimate how many nucleated cells each sample contained. To quantify the absolute abundance of each unique TCRbeta CDR3 rearrangement, sequence reads were collapsed and filtered. Productive Simpson clonality was computed per sample as the square root of Simpson's diversity index over productive rearrangements. TCRdb stores this immuneACCESS table with in-frame sequences only. Part of the clones is absent; in the studies checked, under half of the shortfall reflects unresolved V genes, and no reason is known for the rest. The V and J calls and clone size were taken over from that table, and D and trimming were inferred from the DNA. This sample has roughly 160,000 clones in its table, and approximately 90% of those were observed once. The ten most abundant clones make up around 5.1% of the sample.

At one collaborating source in Seattle, patients were enrolled during active infection and were followed longitudinally through the course of disease. Each collaborating institution followed its own protocols to collect whole blood in K2EDTA tubes. Collaborator samples were shipped for TCRbeta analysis as frozen whole blood, isolated PBMCs, or DNA extracted from either sample type. This receptor was taken from a man aged 18 to 29 with COVID-19, enrolled during active disease. This sequence uses TRBV29-1 and TRBJ2-7, and 7 bases in between align with TRBD1. Material: peripheral blood. The nucleotides are TGCAGCGCCCAGGGGGAGTTAACCTACGAGCAGTACTTC. It is translated as CSAQGELTYEQYF.